This record looks at one T cell receptor (beta chain) sequence and its context. Sequenced by immunoSEQ multiplex PCR; TCRdb stores in-frame clones only, minus some. The profile shows over 150,000 clones, roughly 87% of them singletons. The source of the sample is a study of blood T cell repertoires in COVID-19. Study information: Acute-phase and convalescent COVID-19 samples originated in the United States, Italy and Spain.

Sequencing used peripheral blood. This TCR was sampled from a woman aged 55-75 years who had recovered from COVID-19.

DNA of the CDR3: TGTGCCAGCACCCGGGACAGGGATAACTACGAGCAGTACTTC. Amino acid sequence: CASTRDRDNYEQYF. The gene calls are TRBV2 and TRBJ2-7; 9 bases are a match to TRBD1. Germline CDR1 and CDR2: SNHLY and FYNNEI. V shed 7 bases, J shed 3 bases, and the junction held 7 bases outside the gene matches. CDR3 length equals 14 residues.